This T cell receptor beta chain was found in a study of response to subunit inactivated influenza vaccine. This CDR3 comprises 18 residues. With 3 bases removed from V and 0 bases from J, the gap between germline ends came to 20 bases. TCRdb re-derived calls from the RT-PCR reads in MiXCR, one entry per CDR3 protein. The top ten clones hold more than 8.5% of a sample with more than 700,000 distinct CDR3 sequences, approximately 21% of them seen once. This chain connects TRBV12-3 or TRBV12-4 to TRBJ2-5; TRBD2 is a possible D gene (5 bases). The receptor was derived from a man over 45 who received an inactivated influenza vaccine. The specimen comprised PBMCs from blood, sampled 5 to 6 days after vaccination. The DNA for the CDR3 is TGTGCCAGCAGTTTCAGCGGCGCAGCGGCCTGGTACCAAGAGACCCAGTACTTC. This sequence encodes CASSFSGAAAWYQETQYF.